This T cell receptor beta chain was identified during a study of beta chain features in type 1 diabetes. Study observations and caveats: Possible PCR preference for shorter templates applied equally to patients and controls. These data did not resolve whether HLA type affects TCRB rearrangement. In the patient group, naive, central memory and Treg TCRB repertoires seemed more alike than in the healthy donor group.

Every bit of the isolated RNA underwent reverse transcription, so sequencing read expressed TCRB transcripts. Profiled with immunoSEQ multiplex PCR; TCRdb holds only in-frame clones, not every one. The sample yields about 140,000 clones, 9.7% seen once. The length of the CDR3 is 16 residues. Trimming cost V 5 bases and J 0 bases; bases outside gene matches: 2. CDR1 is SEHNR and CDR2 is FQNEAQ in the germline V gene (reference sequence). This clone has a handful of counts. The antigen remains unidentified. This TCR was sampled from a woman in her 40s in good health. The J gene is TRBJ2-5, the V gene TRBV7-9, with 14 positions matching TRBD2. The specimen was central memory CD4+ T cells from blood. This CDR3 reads CASSRTSGGYQETQYF. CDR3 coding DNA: TGTGCCAGCAGCCGGACTAGCGGGGGGTACCAAGAGACCCAGTACTTC.